The source of this TCR beta chain is a study of spatial heterogeneity in lung cancer. This clonotype was observed many times. Described time point: sample taken at primary tumor resection. Unsorted whole RNA of tumor, nontumor lung or frozen PBMC was sequenced. The CDR3 contains 16 residues. J was trimmed by 1 base and V by 0 bases; bases with no gene match: 3. Germline V gives CDR1 SGHVS, CDR2 FQNEAQ. Individually, TCR cDNA molecules were each labelled with a unique molecular identifier. Via MiXCR, TCRdb re-called the 5' RACE reads, giving one row per CDR3 protein. The sample has 4,000 or so distinct CDR3 sequences, about 22% seen once.

The J gene is TRBJ2-3, the V gene TRBV7-8; 8 bases align to TRBD2. This receptor was taken from a female donor with early-stage non-small cell lung cancer. The source was normal lung tissue next to the tumor, collected at surgery. The chain's CDR3 is CASSLAQLAGTDTQYF. In nucleotides, the CDR3 is TGTGCCAGCAGCTTAGCCCAACTAGCGGGCACAGATACGCAGTATTTT. The variable domain in full, completed from reference TRBV7-8 and TRBJ2-3, reads GAGVSQSPRYKVAKRGQDVALRCDPISGHVSLFWYQQALGQGPEFLTYFQNEAQLDKSGLPSDRFFAERPEGSVSTLKIQRTQQEDSAVYLCASSLAQLAGTDTQYFGPGTRLTVL.